This is a list of T cell receptor beta chains from one sample in a study of blood T cell repertoires in COVID-19. Repertoires were generated with immunoSEQ multiplex PCR, while TCRdb's copy carries only in-frame clones and drops some. The sample has 60,000 to 75,000 clones; roughly four fifths are singletons. The sample taken for sequencing was peripheral blood. These TCRs come from a human donor in a cohort sampled during active COVID-19. The CDR3 runs from the conserved cysteine through the conserved F or W. The D gene is left open where the match is weak. Rows give clone size only sometimes, using once, few, many, or a class for an expanded clone.

>TRBV5-4|.|.|TRBJ2-3
CASSLSQGSATQYF
TGTGCCAGCAGCTTGAGTCAGGGTTCGGCTACGCAGTATTTT
>TRBV5-1|.|TRBD2|TRBJ2-3
CASSFSGVDSDTQYF
TGCGCCAGCAGCTTTAGCGGGGTGGATTCAGATACGCAGTATTTT
>TRBV14|.|.|TRBJ2-1
CASSQAAAYGHNEQFF
TGTGCCAGCAGCCAAGCGGCGGCTTATGGTCACAATGAGCAGTTCTTC
>TRBV28|.|TRBD1|TRBJ1-5
CASYRDRGNQPQHF
TGTGCCAGTTACCGGGACAGGGGAAATCAGCCCCAGCATTTT
>TRBV6-5|once|TRBD2|TRBJ2-7
CATRAGAADYEQYF
TGTGCCACCCGAGCGGGGGCCGCCGACTACGAGCAGTACTTC
>TRBV2|.|.|TRBJ1-1
CASRGGRNTEAFF
TGTGCCAGCAGGGGGGGTCGGAACACTGAAGCTTTCTTT
>TRBV6-2/TRBV6-3|once|.|TRBJ1-5
CASSGQTGIQPQHF
TGTGCCAGCAGTGGACAGACGGGAATTCAGCCCCAGCATTTT
>TRBV7-9|.|TRBD1|TRBJ2-7
CASSSDPTGEEQYF
TGTGCCAGCAGCAGCGACCCAACAGGGGAAGAGCAGTACTTC
>TRBV27|.|TRBD1|TRBJ2-1
CASSLDRGFYNEQFF
TGTGCCAGCAGTTTGGACAGGGGTTTCTACAATGAGCAGTTCTTC
>TRBV3-1/TRBV3-2|.|.|TRBJ1-2
CASSQGLLYGYTF
TGTGCCAGCAGCCAAGGTCTTCTCTATGGCTACACCTTC
>TRBV11-2|.|.|TRBJ1-1
CASSLGLAQPNTEAFF
TGTGCCAGCAGCTTAGGTCTAGCACAGCCGAACACTGAAGCTTTCTTT
>TRBV2|.|.|TRBJ2-4
CASSDGEIAKNIQYF
TGTGCCAGCAGTGACGGTGAGATAGCCAAAAACATTCAGTACTTC
>TRBV27|once|.|TRBJ1-5
CASRGTLNQPQHF
TGTGCCAGCAGGGGGACTCTCAATCAGCCCCAGCATTTT
>TRBV28|.|TRBD2|TRBJ2-1
CASTPGLAGGYEQFF
TGTGCCAGTACACCGGGACTAGCGGGAGGGTATGAGCAGTTCTTC
>TRBV7-2|.|.|TRBJ2-2
CASSLSGNTGELFF
TGTGCCAGCAGCCTTAGCGGAAACACCGGGGAGCTGTTTTTT
>TRBV2|.|.|TRBJ1-3
CASSEDPPNSSGNTIYF
TGTGCCAGCAGTGAAGACCCGCCGAACAGCTCTGGAAACACCATATATTTT